A selection of T cell receptor beta chains follows, all from one sample in a study of shared clonotypes between healthy human individuals. Produced via immunoSEQ multiplex PCR; TCRdb's table is partial and in-frame only. Of 1.5 million to 2.5 million clones listed, roughly 95% are singletons. The sample taken for sequencing was naive CD8+ T cells sorted from blood. Every receptor here comes from a young man in good health. CDR3s include the opening cysteine and the closing phenylalanine or tryptophan. The D gene is left open where the match is weak. Size is stated for part of the rows, as once, few or many counts, or as a class when the clone is expanded.

>once|TRBV5-5|TRBJ2-7|TRBD2
CASSPLAGAVVGADEQYF
TGTGCCAGCAGCCCTCTAGCGGGAGCCGTCGTAGGGGCCGACGAGCAGTACTTC
>.|TRBV29-1|TRBJ2-5|.
CSAPSPFQETQYF
TGCAGCGCCCCGTCGCCCTTTCAAGAGACCCAGTACTTC
>.|TRBV5-4|TRBJ1-2|.
CASSLAGQDYGYTF
TGTGCCAGCAGCTTGGCCGGGCAGGACTATGGCTACACCTTC
>.|TRBV4-3|TRBJ2-1|.
CASSQEGVTRNYNEQFF
TGCGCCAGCAGCCAAGAAGGTGTTACCAGGAATTACAATGAGCAGTTCTTC
>.|TRBV4-1|TRBJ1-1|TRBD1
CASSPWDRGPPSEAFF
TGCGCCAGCAGCCCTTGGGACAGGGGCCCGCCGAGTGAAGCTTTCTTT
>.|TRBV6-5|TRBJ2-7|TRBD2
CASSPFAGGAYEQYF
TGTGCCAGCAGTCCCTTTGCGGGAGGGGCCTACGAGCAGTACTTC
>.|TRBV7-9|TRBJ2-1|.
CASSLQAFTPNEQFF
TGTGCCAGCAGCTTACAAGCTTTTACCCCCAATGAGCAGTTCTTC
>.|TRBV4-1|TRBJ1-4|.
CASSQGETAFTNEKLFF
TGCGCCAGCAGCCAAGGGGAGACAGCCTTTACTAATGAAAAACTGTTTTTT
>.|TRBV30|TRBJ2-7|TRBD2
CAWSVSGGGEQYF
TGTGCCTGGAGTGTTAGCGGGGGGGGCGAGCAGTACTTC
>.|TRBV6-6|TRBJ1-1|.
CASSWEGEGDTEAFF
TGTGCCAGCAGTTGGGAGGGAGAGGGCGACACTGAAGCTTTCTTT
>.|TRBV4-1|TRBJ1-2|TRBD1
CASSQAPDRENYGYTF
TGCGCCAGCAGCCAAGCTCCGGACAGGGAAAACTATGGCTACACCTTC
>.|TRBV6-6|TRBJ2-7|TRBD1
CASTQTGIDYEQYF
TGTGCCAGCACCCAGACAGGGATTGACTACGAGCAGTACTTC
>.|TRBV27|TRBJ1-1|.
CASREDWNTEAFF
TGTGCCAGCAGGGAGGACTGGAACACTGAAGCTTTCTTT
>.|TRBV28|TRBJ1-5|.
CASSLGGLHQPQHF
TGTGCCAGCAGTTTGGGGGGCCTACATCAGCCCCAGCATTTT
>.|TRBV9|TRBJ2-3|.
CASSVEEGAGYTDTQYF
TGTGCCAGCAGCGTAGAGGAGGGGGCAGGGTACACAGATACGCAGTATTTT
>.|TRBV6-1|TRBJ2-6|.
CASSEGPNPGANVLTF
TGTGCCAGCAGTGAAGGCCCTAACCCCGGTGCCAACGTCCTGACTTTC
>.|TRBV5-1|TRBJ1-1|.
CASSLVVGREMNTEAFF
TGCGCCAGCAGCTTGGTCGTCGGTCGGGAGATGAACACTGAAGCTTTCTTT
>.|TRBV19|TRBJ2-2|.
CASTPLATDSANTGELFF
TGTGCCAGTACCCCACTAGCAACAGACTCCGCGAACACCGGGGAGCTGTTTTTT
>.|TRBV5-6|TRBJ2-7|.
CASSSDADSYEQYF
TGTGCCAGCAGCTCTGACGCAGACTCCTACGAGCAGTACTTC
>.|TRBV6-5|TRBJ1-1|.
CASSYSAGSLNTEAFF
TGTGCCAGCAGTTACTCCGCGGGCAGCCTGAACACTGAAGCTTTCTTT
>.|TRBV10-2|TRBJ2-7|TRBD1
CASSGGQGADEQYF
TGCGCCAGCAGTGGAGGGCAGGGGGCGGACGAGCAGTACTTC
>.|TRBV5-8|TRBJ2-1|.
CASSSGFGGNYNEQFF
TGTGCCAGCAGCTCTGGCTTCGGGGGAAACTACAATGAGCAGTTCTTC
>once|TRBV6-5|TRBJ2-1|.
CASSYGREQFF
TGTGCCAGCAGTTACGGGCGTGAGCAGTTCTTC
>.|TRBV19|TRBJ2-7|.
CASSPGHGYEQYF
TGTGCCAGTAGCCCGGGACACGGCTACGAGCAGTACTTC
>.|TRBV19|TRBJ2-7|.
CASSPTGYEQYF
TGTGCCAGTAGCCCGACAGGCTACGAGCAGTACTTC
>.|TRBV9|TRBJ1-1|TRBD1
CASSGGQQNTEAFF
TGTGCCAGCAGCGGGGGACAGCAAAACACTGAAGCTTTCTTT
>.|TRBV27|TRBJ2-7|.
CASSLSLGTGGREQYF
TGTGCCAGCAGTTTATCACTCGGGACCGGGGGCCGCGAGCAGTACTTC